This is a list of T cell receptor beta chains from one sample in a study of T cell responses to AZD1222 COVID-19 vaccine. The data were produced by immunoSEQ multiplex PCR, yet TCRdb's version contains in-frame clones alone and is incomplete. The sample yields about 130,000 clones, about 90% seen once. The specimen comprised peripheral blood, sampled on day 0 of AZD1222 vaccination. The origin of the receptors is an adult in good health. The CDR3 runs from the conserved cysteine through the conserved F or W. The D gene is left open where the match is weak. Rows give clone size only sometimes, using once, few, many, or a class for an expanded clone.

>TRBV7-2|NA|TRBD1|TRBJ2-1
TGTGCCAGCAGCTTTCCCGGGACAGGGGGCAATGAGCAGTTCTTC
CASSFPGTGGNEQFF
>TRBV29-1|NA|TRBD2|TRBJ2-2
TGCAGCGTGCGGACTAGCGCCGGGGAGCTGTTTTTT
CSVRTSAGELFF
>TRBV5-4|NA|NA|TRBJ1-1
TGTGCCAGCAGCTTCACAGGACTGAACACTGAAGCTTTCTTT
CASSFTGLNTEAFF
>TRBV10-2|NA|TRBD2|TRBJ2-1
TGCGCCAGCAGTGAAACGGGGGGGCAGTTCTTC
CASSETGGQFF
>TRBV10-1|once|TRBD2|TRBJ2-5
TGCGCCAGCCGGGGGGACCTCCAAGAGACCCAGTACTTC
CASRGDLQETQYF
>TRBV12-3/TRBV12-4|NA|NA|TRBJ2-1
TGTGCCAGCAGTATTACTAGCTCTGAGCAGTTCTTC
CASSITSSEQFF
>TRBV18|NA|NA|TRBJ1-6
TGTGCCAGCTCACCACCGGATCCAGGGAAGGGGTCACCCCTCCACTTT
CASSPPDPGKGSPLHF
>TRBV10-3|NA|NA|TRBJ2-1
TGTGCCATCAGTGAGGCCGTGGATGAGCAGTTCTTC
CAISEAVDEQFF
>TRBV18|NA|NA|TRBJ1-4
TGTGCCAGCTCACCTATTGCCGCAGGGAGTATGATTGAAAAACTGTTTTTT
CASSPIAAGSMIEKLFF
>TRBV7-8|once|NA|TRBJ1-1
TGTGCCAGCAGTTTTCCTGAAGCTTTCTTT
CASSFPEAFF
>TRBV28|few|TRBD1|TRBJ1-5
TGTGCCAGCGGCGACAGGGGGTTTTTTAAATCGCATTTT
CASGDRGFFKSHF
>TRBV2|NA|NA|TRBJ1-4
TGTGCCAGCAGTGAAACGGGATTGACGATCAGTGAAAAACTGTTTTTT
CASSETGLTISEKLFF
>TRBV10-3|once|NA|TRBJ1-1
TGTGCCATCAGTGGTAGGGACGGCAACACTGAAGCTTTCTTT
CAISGRDGNTEAFF
>TRBV5-1|NA|NA|TRBJ1-2
TGCGCCAGCAGCTTGGTGACCAACGACTATGGCTACACCTTC
CASSLVTNDYGYTF
>TRBV27|once|NA|TRBJ2-2
TGTGCCAGCAGGGTAGTGGCGAACACCGGGGAGCTGTTTTTT
CASRVVANTGELFF
>TRBV10-3|NA|TRBD1|TRBJ1-1
TGTGCCATCAGTGAACAGGGGTACACTGAAGCTTTCTTT
CAISEQGYTEAFF
>TRBV5-6|NA|NA|TRBJ1-5
TGTGCCAGCAGCCCTGGGGGACCCTTGCAATATCAGCCCCAGCATTTT
CASSPGGPLQYQPQHF
>TRBV10-3|few|TRBD1|TRBJ1-1
TGTGCCACCAAATTGGGACAGTCGAACACTGAAGCTTTCTTT
CATKLGQSNTEAFF
>TRBV4-3|NA|TRBD1|TRBJ2-7
TGCGCCAGCAGCCAAGCTAGGGGGCCATACGAGCAGTACTTC
CASSQARGPYEQYF
>TRBV2|NA|TRBD2|TRBJ2-7
TGTGCCAGCAGATGGGGGACTACCTACGAGCAGTACTTC
CASRWGTTYEQYF
>TRBV5-5|NA|NA|TRBJ2-7
TGTGCCAGCAGCACCACCTACGAGCAGTACTTC
CASSTTYEQYF
>TRBV7-2|NA|TRBD2|TRBJ2-3
TGTGCCAGCAGCTTAGTGGGTAGCGGGGTCACAGATACGCAGTATTTT
CASSLVGSGVTDTQYF
>TRBV19|NA|TRBD1|TRBJ1-2
TGTGCCAGTTTGGAGTCGACAGGGTATGGCTACACCTTC
CASLESTGYGYTF
>TRBV3-1/TRBV3-2|NA|TRBD2|TRBJ2-1
TGTGCCAGCAGCCAAGATTCTAGCGGGGGGGCCGCTGAGCAGTTCTTC
CASSQDSSGGAAEQFF
>TRBV6-5|NA|NA|TRBJ1-2
TGTGCCAGCAGTTACTCGGTAGGGGATGGCTACACCTTC
CASSYSVGDGYTF
>TRBV5-4|NA|NA|TRBJ1-2
TGTGCCAGCAGCACCGGGAACCCCAGTGGCTATGGCTACACCTTC
CASSTGNPSGYGYTF
>TRBV5-4|NA|NA|TRBJ2-2
TGTGCCAGCAGGGAAGGTCTCGAGCCACCCGGGGAGCTGTTTTTT
CASREGLEPPGELFF
>TRBV5-4|NA|TRBD2|TRBJ2-3
TGTGCCAGCATCCAGGGAGGGATGGGCCTCACAGATACGCAGTATTTT
CASIQGGMGLTDTQYF
>TRBV20-1|NA|NA|TRBJ1-5
TGCAGTGCTAGTAGGCAGATTAATCAGCCCCAGCATTTT
CSASRQINQPQHF
>TRBV3-1/TRBV3-2|NA|NA|TRBJ2-7
TGTGCCAGCAGCCAAGTGTACGAGCAGTACTTC
CASSQVYEQYF
>TRBV4-3|NA|NA|TRBJ2-7
TGCGCCAGCAGCCAAGAAAGTATAATAGGAGGCTACGAGCAGTACTTC
CASSQESIIGGYEQYF
>TRBV30|NA|NA|TRBJ1-2
TGTGCCTCTCAGAGCCGACTCTATGGCTACACCTTC
CASQSRLYGYTF
>TRBV6-5|NA|NA|TRBJ1-3
TGTGCCAGCAGTTGGACCGAAGCCGGAAACACCATATATTTT
CASSWTEAGNTIYF
>TRBV5-4|NA|NA|TRBJ2-1
TGTGCCAGCAGCTTGTATAGCTCCTACAATGAGCAGTTCTTC
CASSLYSSYNEQFF
>TRBV7-8|NA|NA|TRBJ1-6
TGTGCCGGCCGGGGCAGGGGTGATTCACCCCTCCACTTT
CAGRGRGDSPLHF
>TRBV7-2|NA|NA|TRBJ2-7
TGTGCCAGCAGCTCCCAGGCGGCGACCGAGCAGTACTTC
CASSSQAATEQYF
>TRBV7-2|NA|TRBD1|TRBJ2-2
TGTGCCAGCAGCTTGGTACAGGGGCGGACCGGGGAGCTGTTTTTT
CASSLVQGRTGELFF
>TRBV15|NA|TRBD1|TRBJ1-5
TGTGCCACCAGCAGAGATACAGGACAGGTGCGGAATCAGCCCCAGCATTTT
CATSRDTGQVRNQPQHF
>TRBV5-1|NA|TRBD1|TRBJ2-7
TGCGCCAGCAGCTCCCCTCCGGGACAGGGATCCTACGAGCAGTACTTC
CASSSPPGQGSYEQYF
>TRBV7-2|NA|TRBD2|TRBJ2-2
TGTGCCAGCAGTATAGCGGGGGGCCGCACCGGGGAGCTGTTTTTT
CASSIAGGRTGELFF
>TRBV28|few|NA|TRBJ1-4
TGTGCCAGCAGTTTATCGGGTTTGGGGGACGGATTACCGTCTAATGAAAAACTGTTTTTT
CASSLSGLGDGLPSNEKLFF